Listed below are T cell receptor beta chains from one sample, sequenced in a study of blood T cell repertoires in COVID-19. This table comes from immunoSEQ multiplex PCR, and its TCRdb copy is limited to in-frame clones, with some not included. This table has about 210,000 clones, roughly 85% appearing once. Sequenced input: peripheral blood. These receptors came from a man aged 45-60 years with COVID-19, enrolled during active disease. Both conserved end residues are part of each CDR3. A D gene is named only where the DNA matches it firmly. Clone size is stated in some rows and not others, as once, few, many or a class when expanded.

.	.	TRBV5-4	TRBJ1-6	CASSVGEESYNSPLHF	TGTGCCAGCAGCGTAGGGGAGGAGTCCTATAATTCACCCCTCCACTTT
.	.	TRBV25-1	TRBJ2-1	CATSGYNEQFF	TGTGCCACATCGGGGTACAATGAGCAGTTCTTC
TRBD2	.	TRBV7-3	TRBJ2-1	CASSFARENPNEQFF	TGTGCCAGCAGCTTCGCGCGGGAGAACCCCAATGAGCAGTTCTTC
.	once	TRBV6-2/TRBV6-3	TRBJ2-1	CASSETGRSQQFF	TGTGCCAGCAGTGAGACAGGGAGGTCCCAGCAGTTCTTC
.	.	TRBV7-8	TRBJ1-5	CASSLGGSYQPQHF	TGTGCCAGCAGCTTAGGAGGTTCCTATCAGCCCCAGCATTTT
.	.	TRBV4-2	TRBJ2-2	CASSQGSSGTGELFF	TGTGCCAGCAGCCAAGGGTCTAGTGGGACCGGGGAGCTGTTTTTT
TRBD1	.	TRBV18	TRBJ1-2	CASSPGQSNYGYTF	TGTGCCAGCTCACCGGGACAGTCTAACTATGGCTACACCTTC
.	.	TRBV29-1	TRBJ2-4	CSVVSGAAKNIQYF	TGCAGCGTTGTATCTGGGGCGGCCAAAAACATTCAGTACTTC
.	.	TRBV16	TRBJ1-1	CASSPSGGPEAFF	TGTGCCAGCAGCCCCTCGGGGGGACCTGAAGCTTTCTTT
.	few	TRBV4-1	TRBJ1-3	CASSQAGVAGNTIYF	TGCGCCAGCAGCCAAGCAGGGGTAGCTGGAAACACCATATATTTT
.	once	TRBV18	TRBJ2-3	CASSPDSHTDTQYF	TGTGCCAGCTCACCTGACAGTCACACAGATACGCAGTATTTT
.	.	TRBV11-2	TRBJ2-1	CASSFSGYEQFF	TGTGCCAGCAGCTTCAGCGGATATGAGCAGTTCTTC
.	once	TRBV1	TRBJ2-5	CTSSQPNRADMAPAQETQYF	TGCACCAGCAGCCAACCCAACAGGGCCGATATGGCGCCCGCCCAAGAGACCCAGTACTTC
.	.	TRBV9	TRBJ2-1	CASSASGGSYNEQFF	TGTGCCAGCAGCGCAAGCGGAGGCTCCTACAATGAGCAGTTCTTC
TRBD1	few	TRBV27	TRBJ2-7	CASSWTGPSEQYF	TGTGCCAGCAGCTGGACAGGGCCTAGCGAGCAGTACTTC
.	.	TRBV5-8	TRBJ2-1	CASSLDSVHNEQFF	TGTGCCAGCAGCTTGGATTCAGTTCACAATGAGCAGTTCTTC
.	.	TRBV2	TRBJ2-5	CASSERQETQYF	TGTGCCAGCAGTGAGAGACAAGAGACCCAGTACTTC
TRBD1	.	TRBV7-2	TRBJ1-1	CASSLRQGATEAFF	TGTGCCAGCAGCTTAAGGCAGGGGGCGACCGAAGCTTTCTTT
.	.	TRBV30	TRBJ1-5	CAWSGGFGFYSNQPQHF	TGTGCCTGGAGCGGCGGTTTTGGCTTCTATAGCAATCAGCCCCAGCATTTT
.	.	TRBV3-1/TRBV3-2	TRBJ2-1	CASSQGRWGLSYNEQFF	TGTGCCAGCAGCCAAGGAAGGTGGGGCCTCTCCTACAATGAGCAGTTCTTC
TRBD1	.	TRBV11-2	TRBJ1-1	CASSASGTAVSEAFF	TGTGCCAGCAGCGCCTCCGGGACAGCAGTTTCTGAAGCTTTCTTT
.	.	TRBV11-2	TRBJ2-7	CASSWGGTSSYEQYF	TGTGCCAGCAGCTGGGGGGGGACATCCTCCTACGAGCAGTACTTC
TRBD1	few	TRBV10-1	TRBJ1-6	CASSPTTGGNSPLHF	TGCGCCAGCAGTCCCACGACAGGGGGCAATTCACCCCTCCACTTT
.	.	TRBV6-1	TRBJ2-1	CASSGAGYSSYNEQFF	TGTGCCAGCAGTGGGGCAGGGTATAGCTCCTACAATGAGCAGTTCTTC
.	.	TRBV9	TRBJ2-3	CASSVSQSTDTQYF	TGTGCCAGCAGCGTATCCCAGAGCACAGATACGCAGTATTTT
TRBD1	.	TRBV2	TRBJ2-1	CASSDRGQSEQFF	TGTGCCAGCAGTGACAGGGGGCAAAGTGAGCAGTTCTTC
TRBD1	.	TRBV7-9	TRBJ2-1	CASSLTGNNEQFF	TGTGCCAGCAGCTTGACAGGGAACAATGAGCAGTTCTTC
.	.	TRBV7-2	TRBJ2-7	CASSFFRTPTYEQYF	TGTGCCAGCAGCTTCTTCCGGACACCGACCTACGAGCAGTACTTC
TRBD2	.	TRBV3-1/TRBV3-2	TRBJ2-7	CASSLGGAGYEQYF	TGTGCCAGCAGTCTCGGGGGGGCAGGCTACGAGCAGTACTTC
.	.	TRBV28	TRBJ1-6	CASRSQLYNSPLHF	TGTGCCAGCAGATCACAGCTCTATAATTCACCCCTCCACTTT
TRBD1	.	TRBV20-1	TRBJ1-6	CSASVRLGQALGSNSPLHF	TGCAGTGCTAGTGTTCGATTGGGACAGGCGCTTGGAAGTAATTCACCCCTCCACTTT
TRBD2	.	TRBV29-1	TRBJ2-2	CSGILAGGSRGELFF	TGCAGCGGTATCCTAGCGGGGGGGAGCCGCGGGGAGCTGTTTTTT
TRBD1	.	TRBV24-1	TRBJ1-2	CATSDLSGTGISGYTF	TGTGCCACCAGTGATTTGTCCGGGACAGGGATTTCTGGCTACACCTTC
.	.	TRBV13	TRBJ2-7	CASSAGTTYEQYF	TGTGCCAGCAGTGCCGGGACAACATACGAGCAGTACTTC
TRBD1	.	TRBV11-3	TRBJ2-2	CASSYDRGFTGELFF	TGTGCCAGCAGTTATGACAGGGGTTTCACCGGGGAGCTGTTTTTT
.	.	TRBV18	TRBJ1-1	CASSRIRSNLEGTEAFF	TGTGCCAGCTCACGGATCCGGAGCAATCTGGAGGGCACTGAAGCTTTCTTT
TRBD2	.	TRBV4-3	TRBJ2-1	CASSQDVQGGNEQFF	TGCGCCAGCAGCCAAGACGTGCAGGGAGGGAATGAGCAGTTCTTC
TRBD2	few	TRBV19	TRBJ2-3	CASSILTSGGPTDTQYF	TGTGCCAGTAGTATCCTGACTAGCGGGGGGCCGACAGATACGCAGTATTTT
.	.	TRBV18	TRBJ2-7	CASSPSGVDFYEQYF	TGTGCCAGCTCACCCTCGGGGGTCGATTTCTACGAGCAGTACTTC